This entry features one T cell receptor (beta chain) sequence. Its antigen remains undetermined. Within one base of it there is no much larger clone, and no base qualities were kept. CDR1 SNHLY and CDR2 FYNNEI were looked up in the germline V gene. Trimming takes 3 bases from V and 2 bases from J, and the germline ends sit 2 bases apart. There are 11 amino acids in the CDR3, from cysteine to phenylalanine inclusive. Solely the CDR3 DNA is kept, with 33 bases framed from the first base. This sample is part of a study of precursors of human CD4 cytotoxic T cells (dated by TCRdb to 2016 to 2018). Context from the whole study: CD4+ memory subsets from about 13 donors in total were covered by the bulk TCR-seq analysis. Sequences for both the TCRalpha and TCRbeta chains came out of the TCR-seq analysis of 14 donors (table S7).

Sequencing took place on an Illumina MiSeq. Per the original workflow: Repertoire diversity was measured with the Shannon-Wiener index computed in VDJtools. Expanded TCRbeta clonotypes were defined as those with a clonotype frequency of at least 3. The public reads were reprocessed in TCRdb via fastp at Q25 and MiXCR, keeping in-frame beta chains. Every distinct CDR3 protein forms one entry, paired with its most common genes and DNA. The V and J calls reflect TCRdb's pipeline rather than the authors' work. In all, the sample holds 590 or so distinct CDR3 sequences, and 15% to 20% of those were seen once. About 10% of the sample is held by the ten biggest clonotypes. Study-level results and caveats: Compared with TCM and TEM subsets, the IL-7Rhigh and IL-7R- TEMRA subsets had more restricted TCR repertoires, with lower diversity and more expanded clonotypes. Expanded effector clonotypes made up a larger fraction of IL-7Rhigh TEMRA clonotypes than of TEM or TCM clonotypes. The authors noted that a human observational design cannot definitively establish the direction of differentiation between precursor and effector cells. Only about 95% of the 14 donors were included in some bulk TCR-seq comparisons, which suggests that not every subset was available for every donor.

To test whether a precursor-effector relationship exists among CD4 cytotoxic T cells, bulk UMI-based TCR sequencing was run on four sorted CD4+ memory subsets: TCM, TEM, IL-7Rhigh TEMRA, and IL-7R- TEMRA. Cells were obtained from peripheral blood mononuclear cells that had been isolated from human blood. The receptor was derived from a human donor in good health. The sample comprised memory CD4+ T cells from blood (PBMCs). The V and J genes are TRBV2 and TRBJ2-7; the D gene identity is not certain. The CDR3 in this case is CASSETYEQYF. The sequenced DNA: TGTGCCAGCAGTGAGACCTACGAGCAGTACTTC.